This section outlines one T cell receptor beta chain sequence together with its context. Its antigen is currently unknown. The assay was immunoSEQ multiplex PCR, and TCRdb's table has in-frame clones only and misses some. The table lists 25,000 to 35,000 clones, 74% of them singletons. These data originate in a study of vaccination effects on CD4 cells after COVID-19. At the level of the study: Sampling occurred a median 72 days post second dose, range 14 to 241.

The culture ran for 10 to 11 days, and then CD4+ T cells were isolated. The cohort was immunized with two doses of either the BNT162b2 or mRNA-1273 vaccine. Absence of prior SARS-CoV-2 infection characterized the vaccine recipients, who showed negative nucleocapsid antibodies. CDR3 length equals 14 residues. V lost 7 bases to trimming and J lost 7 bases, with 20 bases between them. The germline V gene has CDR1 SQVTM and CDR2 ANQGSEA. J is TRBJ2-1 and V is TRBV29-1; D not certain. The clonotype comes from a human donor who received a COVID-19 vaccine. Here the sequenced sample was CD4+ T cells from PBMCs cultured without peptide, taken after COVID-19 vaccination. Written as DNA, the CDR3 is TGCAGCGCCAAGCCCGGGCTAGGTGGGAATGAGCAGTTCTTC. Protein: CSAKPGLGGNEQFF.